This is a list of T cell receptor beta chains from one sample in a study of blood T cell repertoires in COVID-19. Generated by immunoSEQ multiplex PCR, the TCRdb table keeps only in-frame clones and is missing some. The sample consists of 230,000 or so clones, 70% to 90% of them appearing once. Sequences were obtained from PBMCs or T cells enriched from blood (not recorded which). The receptors derive from a woman in her 50s who had been exposed to COVID-19. Both conserved end residues are part of each CDR3. The D gene is left open where the match is weak. Where a row states a size, it is once, few, many or the class of an expanded clone; other rows omit it.

clone_size j_call d_call v_call cdr3_nt cdr3_aa
. TRBJ2-2 TRBD1 TRBV2 TGTGCCAGCCATCCTAACAGGGGGACCGGGGAGCTGTTTTTT CASHPNRGTGELFF
. TRBJ2-5 TRBD2 TRBV5-4 TGTGCCAGCAGCCCTGCGGGGGGTGGAGAGACCCAGTACTTC CASSPAGGGETQYF
. TRBJ1-1 TRBD1 TRBV5-4 TGTGCCAGCAGCCGCACAGGGGGCGGGACTGAAGCTTTCTTT CASSRTGGGTEAFF
. TRBJ2-7 . TRBV11-2 TGTGCCAGCAGCTCGGACAACTACGAGCAGTACTTC CASSSDNYEQYF
. TRBJ1-2 . TRBV20-1 TGCAGTGTGTCTAGGTTCTATGGCTACACCTTC CSVSRFYGYTF
. TRBJ1-4 . TRBV6-5 TGTGCCACCCTAGGAGGGGCTGAAAATGAAAAACTGTTTTTT CATLGGAENEKLFF
. TRBJ2-3 TRBD2 TRBV19 TGTGCCAGTAGTGCTCTATGGGGGGGAACAGATACGCAGTATTTT CASSALWGGTDTQYF
. TRBJ1-5 . TRBV10-3 TGTGCCATCAGTGACCACACTAGCAATCAGCCCCAGCATTTT CAISDHTSNQPQHF
. TRBJ2-7 TRBD1 TRBV18 TGTGCCAGCTCACCGGGGACAGGGACCTACGAGCAGTACTTC CASSPGTGTYEQYF
. TRBJ2-7 TRBD2 TRBV5-1 TGCGCCAGCAGGTCGGGACTAGCGGGGCCTCCCTACGAGCAGTACTTC CASRSGLAGPPYEQYF
. TRBJ1-3 . TRBV6-5 TGTGCCAGCAGCCCCGTTTTCTCTGGAAACACCATATATTTT CASSPVFSGNTIYF
few TRBJ2-2 TRBD1 TRBV19 TGTGCCAGTACATCAACAGGGGCCCGAGTGGAGCTGTTTTTT CASTSTGARVELFF
. TRBJ2-1 . TRBV12-3/TRBV12-4 TGTGCCAGCAGTTTAGGGGCCGTTGGACTGCAGTTCTTC CASSLGAVGLQFF
. TRBJ1-4 . TRBV19 TGTGCCAGTAGTAGGTCCCCCAGGGATGAAAAACTGTTTTTT CASSRSPRDEKLFF